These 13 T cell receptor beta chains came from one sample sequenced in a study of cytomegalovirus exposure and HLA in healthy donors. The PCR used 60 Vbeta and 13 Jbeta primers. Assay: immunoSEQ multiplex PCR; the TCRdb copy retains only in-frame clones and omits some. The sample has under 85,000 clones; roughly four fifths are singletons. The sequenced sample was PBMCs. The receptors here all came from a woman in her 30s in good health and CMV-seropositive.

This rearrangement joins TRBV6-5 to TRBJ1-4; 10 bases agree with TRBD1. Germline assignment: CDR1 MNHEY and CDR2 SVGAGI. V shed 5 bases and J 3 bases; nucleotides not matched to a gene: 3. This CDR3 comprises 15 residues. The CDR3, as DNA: TGTGCCAGCAGTCGGGACAGGGGACCTAATGAAAAACTGTTTTTT. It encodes CASSRDRGPNEKLFF.

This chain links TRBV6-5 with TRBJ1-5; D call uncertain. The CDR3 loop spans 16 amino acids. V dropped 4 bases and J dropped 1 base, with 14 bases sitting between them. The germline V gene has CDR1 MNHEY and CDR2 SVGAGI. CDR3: CASSSRRSASNQPQHF. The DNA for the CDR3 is TGTGCCAGCAGTTCGCGACGGAGCGCGAGCAATCAGCCCCAGCATTTT.

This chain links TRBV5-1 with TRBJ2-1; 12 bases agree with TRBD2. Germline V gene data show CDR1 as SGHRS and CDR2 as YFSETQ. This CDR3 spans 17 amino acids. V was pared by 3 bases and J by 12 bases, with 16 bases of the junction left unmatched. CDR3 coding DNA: TGCGCCAGCAGCTCAAACCCGGGACTAGCGGGCCCTGAGTCGCAGTTCTTC. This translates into CASSSNPGLAGPESQFF.

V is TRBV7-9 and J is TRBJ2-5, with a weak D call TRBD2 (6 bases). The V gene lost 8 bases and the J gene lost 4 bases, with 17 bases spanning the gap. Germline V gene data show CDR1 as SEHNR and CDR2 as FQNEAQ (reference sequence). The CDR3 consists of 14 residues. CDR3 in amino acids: CASVRGGGGETQYF. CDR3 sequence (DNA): TGTGCCAGCGTGAGAGGTGGGGGAGGAGAGACCCAGTACTTC.

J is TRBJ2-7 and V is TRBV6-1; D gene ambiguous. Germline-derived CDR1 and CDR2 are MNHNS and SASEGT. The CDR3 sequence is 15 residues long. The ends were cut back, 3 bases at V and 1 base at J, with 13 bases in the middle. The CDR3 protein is CASSEGLYISYEQYF. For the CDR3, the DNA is TGTGCCAGCAGTGAGGGCCTTTATATTTCCTACGAGCAGTACTTC.

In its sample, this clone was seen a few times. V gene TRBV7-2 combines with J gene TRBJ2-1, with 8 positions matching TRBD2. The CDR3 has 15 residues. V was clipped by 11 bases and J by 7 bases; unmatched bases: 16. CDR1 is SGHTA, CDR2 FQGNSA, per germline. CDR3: CALRLSGGPSNEQFF. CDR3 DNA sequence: TGTGCCCTCCGGTTATCGGGAGGGCCCTCAAATGAGCAGTTCTTC.

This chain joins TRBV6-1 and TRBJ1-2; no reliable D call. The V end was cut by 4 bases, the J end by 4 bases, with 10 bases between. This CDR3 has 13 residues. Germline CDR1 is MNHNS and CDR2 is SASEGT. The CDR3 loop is CASSVTVGYGYTF. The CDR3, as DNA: TGTGCCAGCAGTGTAACGGTTGGCTATGGCTACACCTTC.

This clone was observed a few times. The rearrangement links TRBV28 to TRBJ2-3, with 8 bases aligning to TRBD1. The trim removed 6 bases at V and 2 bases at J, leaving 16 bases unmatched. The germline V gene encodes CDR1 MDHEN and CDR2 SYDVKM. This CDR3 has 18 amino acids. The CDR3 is CASSRTPGGPFLTDTQYF. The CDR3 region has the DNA TGTGCCAGCAGCCGAACTCCAGGGGGCCCTTTCCTCACAGATACGCAGTATTTT.

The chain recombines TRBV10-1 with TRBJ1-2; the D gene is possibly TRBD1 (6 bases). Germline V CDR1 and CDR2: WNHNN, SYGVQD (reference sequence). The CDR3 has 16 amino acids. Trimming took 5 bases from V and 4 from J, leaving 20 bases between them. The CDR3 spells CASSSALNRDGYGYTF. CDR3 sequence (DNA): TGCGCCAGCAGTAGCGCCTTAAACAGGGACGGCTATGGCTACACCTTC.

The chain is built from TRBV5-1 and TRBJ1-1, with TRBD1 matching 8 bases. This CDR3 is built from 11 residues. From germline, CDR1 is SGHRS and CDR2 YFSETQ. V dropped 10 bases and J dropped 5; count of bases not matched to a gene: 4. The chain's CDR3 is CARTGFTEAFF. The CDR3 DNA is TGCGCCCGGACAGGGTTTACTGAAGCTTTCTTT.

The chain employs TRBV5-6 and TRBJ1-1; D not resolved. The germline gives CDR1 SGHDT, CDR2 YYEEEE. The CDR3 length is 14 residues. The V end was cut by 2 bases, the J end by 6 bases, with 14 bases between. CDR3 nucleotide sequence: TGTGCCAGCAGCTTATACGGGGTTGGCGCTGAAGCTTTCTTT. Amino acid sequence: CASSLYGVGAEAFF.

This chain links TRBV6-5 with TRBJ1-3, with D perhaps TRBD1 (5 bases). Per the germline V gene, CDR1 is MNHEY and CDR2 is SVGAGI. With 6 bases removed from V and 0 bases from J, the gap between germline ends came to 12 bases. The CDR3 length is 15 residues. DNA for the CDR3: TGTGCCAGCAGAAGGGGAATCAACTCTGGAAACACCATATATTTT. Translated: CASRRGINSGNTIYF.

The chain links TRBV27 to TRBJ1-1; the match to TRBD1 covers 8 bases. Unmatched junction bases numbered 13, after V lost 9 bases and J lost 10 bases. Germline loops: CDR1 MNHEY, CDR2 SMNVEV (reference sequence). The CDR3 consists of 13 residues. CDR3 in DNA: TGTGCCAGTAGACAGGGGCGACACGGGGGAGCTTTCTTT. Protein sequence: CASRQGRHGGAFF.